This is a list of T cell receptor beta chains from one sample in a study of OX40 agonist ivuxolimab in advanced cancers. Sequencing used immunoSEQ multiplex PCR; TCRdb keeps in-frame clones, though not all of them. The repertoire holds some 40,000 clones, around 88% seen once, with about 0.6% in the top ten. Sequences were derived from CD4+ or CD8+ T cells sorted from blood, sampled in a trial of the OX40 agonist ivuxolimab. The receptors were gathered from an adult with an advanced solid tumor such as melanoma, head and neck, liver or kidney cancer. The CDR3 runs from the conserved cysteine through the conserved F or W. A D gene is named only where the DNA matches it firmly. Only part of the rows carry a size: once, few, many, or a class if the clone is expanded.

J	V	D	size	DNA	CDR3
TRBJ2-3	TRBV29-1	.	.	TGCAGCGCCCACTCCGGGTCCCCAGATACGCAGTATTTT	CSAHSGSPDTQYF
TRBJ2-7	TRBV7-2	TRBD1	.	TGTGCCAGCAGCCGTCCGGCCGGGACAGAGGCCTACGAGCAGTACTTC	CASSRPAGTEAYEQYF
TRBJ1-4	TRBV6-5	.	.	TGTGCCAGCAGTTACTCAAGCGAAGCGGAAAAACTGTTTTTT	CASSYSSEAEKLFF
TRBJ2-1	TRBV6-4	.	once	TGTGCCAGCAGTGCGTTACAGGGAAATGAGCAGTTCTTC	CASSALQGNEQFF
TRBJ2-2	TRBV5-1	.	.	TGCGCCAGCAGCTCAAGTGGGGGAGCTAACACCGGGGAGCTGTTTTTT	CASSSSGGANTGELFF
TRBJ2-3	TRBV5-1	.	.	TGCGCCAGCAGCTCATCTACGGGCCGCACAGATACGCAGTATTTT	CASSSSTGRTDTQYF
TRBJ1-2	TRBV6-1	.	.	TGTGCCAGCAGTGCGACACCGACCCTATCCTATGGCTACACCTTC	CASSATPTLSYGYTF
TRBJ1-1	TRBV6-6	.	.	TGTGCCAGCAGCGCTCCACCAAGCGAAGCTTTCTTT	CASSAPPSEAFF
TRBJ2-2	TRBV6-5	.	.	TGTGCCAGCAGTTACTCGATAAGGGATAGAGCCGGGGAGCTGTTTTTT	CASSYSIRDRAGELFF
TRBJ1-4	TRBV9	.	.	TGTGCCAGCAGCGGAGGAGGCCAGGGTGCTGAAAAACTGTTTTTT	CASSGGGQGAEKLFF
TRBJ2-1	TRBV7-8	TRBD1	.	TGTGCCAGCAGCCCGACAGGGGCGGGTGAGCAGTTCTTC	CASSPTGAGEQFF
TRBJ1-2	TRBV7-2	.	.	TGTGCCAGCAGCTTAGGAATGGCTAACTATGGCTACACCTTC	CASSLGMANYGYTF
TRBJ1-1	TRBV19	.	few	TGTGCCAGTAGTTCCCCCCAATCTGAAGCTTTCTTT	CASSSPQSEAFF
TRBJ2-2	TRBV5-8	.	.	TGTGCCAGCAGCCTTCGGACAGTCAACACCGGGGAGCTGTTTTTT	CASSLRTVNTGELFF
TRBJ1-2	TRBV2	.	.	TGTGCCAGCAGGGGTAGTTTTGGCTACACCTTC	CASRGSFGYTF
TRBJ2-5	TRBV10-3	TRBD2	.	TGTGCCATCAGTGAGTCGCGGGGGGGCCGGACCCAGTACTTC	CAISESRGGRTQYF
TRBJ1-1	TRBV6-1	.	.	TGTGCCAGCAGTGACCAGGGGAGCACTGAAGCTTTCTTT	CASSDQGSTEAFF
TRBJ1-1	TRBV5-1	.	.	TGCGCCAGCAGGCAAGGACAGAACACTGAAGCTTTCTTT	CASRQGQNTEAFF
TRBJ2-7	TRBV7-3	.	.	TGTGCCAGCAGCTTAGGACTGGGGGAGCAGTACTTC	CASSLGLGEQYF
TRBJ1-5	TRBV5-1	.	.	TGCGCCAGCAGCTTGGATCCAGGCTTCAATCAGCCCCAGCATTTT	CASSLDPGFNQPQHF
TRBJ2-1	TRBV7-9	.	.	TGTGCCAGCAGCTACCTTGGGGGCTACAATGAGCAGTTCTTC	CASSYLGGYNEQFF
TRBJ2-3	TRBV5-6	TRBD1	.	TGTGCCAGCAGGTCCCGACAGGGAGATACGCAGTATTTT	CASRSRQGDTQYF
TRBJ2-7	TRBV7-3	TRBD2	.	TGTGCCAGCAGCTTAACAGGTGTAGCGGGGGCCAACTACGAGCAGTACTTC	CASSLTGVAGANYEQYF
TRBJ2-2	TRBV19	.	.	TGTGCCAGTAGTAAAGTTCCAGGCACCGGGGAGCTGTTTTTT	CASSKVPGTGELFF
TRBJ2-5	TRBV5-1	.	once	TGCGCCAGCAGCTTGGGGACAGAAGAGACCCAGTACTTC	CASSLGTEETQYF
TRBJ1-4	TRBV6-6	.	.	TGTGCCAGCAGTTACTCGGGCGAAAAACTGTTTTTT	CASSYSGEKLFF
TRBJ1-1	TRBV29-1	.	.	TGCAGCGTTGCCCTCGGTAGTGCTGAAGCTTTCTTT	CSVALGSAEAFF
TRBJ1-1	TRBV7-2	.	.	TGTGCCAGCAGCCAAGCTTTCTTT	CASSQAFF
TRBJ1-4	TRBV18	.	.	TGTGCCAGCTCATCCTCCCAGGGGACTAATGAAAAACTGTTTTTT	CASSSSQGTNEKLFF
TRBJ2-5	TRBV4-2	.	.	TGTGCCAGCAGCCAGGATGATGGAGAGACCCAGTACTTC	CASSQDDGETQYF
TRBJ1-2	TRBV18	TRBD1	.	TGTGCCAGCTCACCAGGGACAGGCCCTGACTATGGCTACACCTTC	CASSPGTGPDYGYTF
TRBJ2-7	TRBV18	.	.	TGTGCCAGCTCACCCGGAAGGGGGAGCTTTGGCGAGCAGTACTTC	CASSPGRGSFGEQYF
TRBJ2-2	TRBV27	.	few	TGTGCCAGCAGTTTATCTTCCCAGATTAACACCGGGGAGCTGTTTTTT	CASSLSSQINTGELFF
TRBJ1-2	TRBV5-1	.	.	TGCGCCAGCAGTTTAGTGACGGCTAACTATGGCTACACCTTC	CASSLVTANYGYTF
TRBJ2-1	TRBV29-1	.	.	TGCAGCGTTGGACATGAGAATGAGCAGTTCTTC	CSVGHENEQFF
TRBJ1-5	TRBV7-2	TRBD1	.	TGTGCCAGCAGCCCTAGGGGGACAGGGGCGGGAAATCAGCCCCAGCATTTT	CASSPRGTGAGNQPQHF
TRBJ2-5	TRBV7-8	TRBD1	.	TGTGCCAGCAGCTTAGACAGGGGGTACCAAGAGACCCAGTACTTC	CASSLDRGYQETQYF